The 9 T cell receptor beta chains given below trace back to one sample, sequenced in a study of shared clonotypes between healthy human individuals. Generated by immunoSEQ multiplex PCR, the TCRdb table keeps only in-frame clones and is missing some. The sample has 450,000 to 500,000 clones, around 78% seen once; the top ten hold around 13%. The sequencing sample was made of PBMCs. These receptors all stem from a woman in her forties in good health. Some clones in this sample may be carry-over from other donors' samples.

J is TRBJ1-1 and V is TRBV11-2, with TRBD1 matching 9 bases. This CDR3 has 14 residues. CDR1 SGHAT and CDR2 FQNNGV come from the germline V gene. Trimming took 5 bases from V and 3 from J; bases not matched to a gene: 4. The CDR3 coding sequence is TGTGCCAGCAGCATGGGACAGGGATACACTGAAGCTTTCTTT. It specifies CASSMGQGYTEAFF.

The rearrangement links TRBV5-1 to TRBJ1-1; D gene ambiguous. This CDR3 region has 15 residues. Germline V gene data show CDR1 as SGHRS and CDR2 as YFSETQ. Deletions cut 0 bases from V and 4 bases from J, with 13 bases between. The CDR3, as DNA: TGCGCCAGCAGCTTGGTGTCCTATGGACCCACTGAAGCTTTCTTT. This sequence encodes CASSLVSYGPTEAFF.

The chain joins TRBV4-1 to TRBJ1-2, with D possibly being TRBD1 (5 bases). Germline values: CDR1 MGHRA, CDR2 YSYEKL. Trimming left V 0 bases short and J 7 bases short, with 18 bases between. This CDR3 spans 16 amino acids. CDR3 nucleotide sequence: TGCGCCAGCAGCCAAGATCCCAATGTGGGGGTTCGTGGCTACACCTTC. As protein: CASSQDPNVGVRGYTF.

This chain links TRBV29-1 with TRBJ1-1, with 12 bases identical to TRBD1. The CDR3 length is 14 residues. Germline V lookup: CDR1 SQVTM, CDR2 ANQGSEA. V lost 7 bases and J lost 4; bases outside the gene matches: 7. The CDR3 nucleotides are TGCAGCGCCCGGGACAGGGGGCAGACCACTGAAGCTTTCTTT. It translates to CSARDRGQTTEAFF.

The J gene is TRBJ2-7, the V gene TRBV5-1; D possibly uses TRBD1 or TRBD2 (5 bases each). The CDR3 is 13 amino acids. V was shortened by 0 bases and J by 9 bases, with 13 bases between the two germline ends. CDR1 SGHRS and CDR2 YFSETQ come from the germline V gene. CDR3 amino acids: CASSLGASGAQYF. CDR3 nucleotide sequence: TGCGCCAGCAGCTTGGGTGCCTCCGGGGCGCAGTACTTC.

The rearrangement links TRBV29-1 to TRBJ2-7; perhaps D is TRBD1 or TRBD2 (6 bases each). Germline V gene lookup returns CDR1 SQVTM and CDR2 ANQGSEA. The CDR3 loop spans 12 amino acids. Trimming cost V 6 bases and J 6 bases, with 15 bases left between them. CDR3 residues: CSVLLSGAEQYF. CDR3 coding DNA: TGCAGCGTCCTCCTTTCGGGGGCCGAGCAGTACTTC.

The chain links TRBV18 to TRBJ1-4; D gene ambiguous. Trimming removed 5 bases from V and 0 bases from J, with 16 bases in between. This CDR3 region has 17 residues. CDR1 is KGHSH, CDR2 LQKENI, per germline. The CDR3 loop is CASSSSGRSATNEKLFF. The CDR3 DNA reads TGTGCCAGCTCAAGCAGCGGACGGTCTGCAACTAATGAAAAACTGTTTTTT.

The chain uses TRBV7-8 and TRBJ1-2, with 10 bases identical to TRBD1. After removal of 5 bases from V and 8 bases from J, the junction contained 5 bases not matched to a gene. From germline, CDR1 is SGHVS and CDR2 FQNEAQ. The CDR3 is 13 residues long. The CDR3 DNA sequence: TGTGCCAGCAGCCCTAGGACAGGGGGAGGCTACACCTTC. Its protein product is CASSPRTGGGYTF.

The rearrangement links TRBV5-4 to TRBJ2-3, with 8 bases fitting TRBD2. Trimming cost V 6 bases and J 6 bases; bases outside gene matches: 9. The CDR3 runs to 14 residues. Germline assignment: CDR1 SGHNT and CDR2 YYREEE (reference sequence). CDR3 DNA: TGTGCCAGCACCCAGCGGGGCGGGGGGGATACGCAGTATTTT. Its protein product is CASTQRGGGDTQYF.